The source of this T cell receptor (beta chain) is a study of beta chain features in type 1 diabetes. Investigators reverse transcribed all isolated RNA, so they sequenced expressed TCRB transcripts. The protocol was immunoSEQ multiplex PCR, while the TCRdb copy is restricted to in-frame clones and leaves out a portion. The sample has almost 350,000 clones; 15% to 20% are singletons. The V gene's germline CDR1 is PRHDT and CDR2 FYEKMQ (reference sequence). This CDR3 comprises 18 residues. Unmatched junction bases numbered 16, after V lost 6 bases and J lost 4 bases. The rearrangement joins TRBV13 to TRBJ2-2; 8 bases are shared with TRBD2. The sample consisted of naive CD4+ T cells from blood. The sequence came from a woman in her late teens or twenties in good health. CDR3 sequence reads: CASSLTSVRRIFTGELFF. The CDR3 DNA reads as TGTGCCAGCAGTCTGACTAGCGTCCGGAGGATCTTCACCGGGGAGCTGTTTTTT.